This record looks at one T cell receptor (beta chain) sequence and its context. Participant-given clinical history determined each cohort assignment. Germline V gene sequence: CDR1 MNHEY, CDR2 SVGAGI. Trimming cost V 8 bases and J 0 bases, with 11 bases left between them. This CDR3 has 14 residues. Study processing details: Amplifying reference gene primers gave estimates of nucleated cell counts. Some clones are missing from TCRdb's copy, which holds only in-frame ones; the method was immunoSEQ multiplex PCR. That table furnishes V, J and clone size, whereas the DNA furnished D and trimming. The table includes some 240,000 clones, roughly four fifths detected once. The data belong to a study of blood T cell repertoires in COVID-19.

The receptor was derived from a man between 50 and 59 years old who had recovered from COVID-19. This chain uses TRBV6-5 with TRBJ1-3; D uncertain. The sample consisted of PBMCs or T cells enriched from blood (not recorded which). The CDR3 DNA reads as TGTGCCAGCGTTTTTTCTTCCTCTGGAAACACCATATATTTT. Translating gives CASVFSSSGNTIYF.